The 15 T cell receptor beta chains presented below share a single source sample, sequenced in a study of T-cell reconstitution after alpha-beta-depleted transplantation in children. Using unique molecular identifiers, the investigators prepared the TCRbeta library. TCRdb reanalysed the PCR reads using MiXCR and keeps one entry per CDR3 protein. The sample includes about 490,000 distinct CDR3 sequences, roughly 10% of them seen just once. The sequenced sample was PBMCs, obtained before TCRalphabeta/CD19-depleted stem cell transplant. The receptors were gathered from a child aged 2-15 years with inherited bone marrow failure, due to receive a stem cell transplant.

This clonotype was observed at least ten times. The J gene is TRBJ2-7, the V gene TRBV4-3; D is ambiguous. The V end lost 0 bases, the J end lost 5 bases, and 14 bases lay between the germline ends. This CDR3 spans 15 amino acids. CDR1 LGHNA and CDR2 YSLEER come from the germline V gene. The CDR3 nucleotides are TGCGCCAGCAGCCAAGACTTCGGCCATGGTAACGAGCAGTACTTC. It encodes CASSQDFGHGNEQYF.

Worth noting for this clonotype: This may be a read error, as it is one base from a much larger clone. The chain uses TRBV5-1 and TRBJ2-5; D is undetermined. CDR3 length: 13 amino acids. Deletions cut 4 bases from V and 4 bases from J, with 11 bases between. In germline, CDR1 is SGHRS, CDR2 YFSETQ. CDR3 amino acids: CASSTASRETQYF. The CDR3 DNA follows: TGCGCCAGCAGCACTGCGTCCCGAGAGACCCAGTACTTC.

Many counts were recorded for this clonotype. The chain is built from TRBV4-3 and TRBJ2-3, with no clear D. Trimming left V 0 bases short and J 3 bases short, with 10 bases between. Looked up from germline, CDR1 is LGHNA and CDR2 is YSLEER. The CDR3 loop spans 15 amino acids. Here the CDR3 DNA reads TGCGCCAGCAGCCAAGACCTAGATGGGACAGATACGCAGTATTTT. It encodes CASSQDLDGTDTQYF.

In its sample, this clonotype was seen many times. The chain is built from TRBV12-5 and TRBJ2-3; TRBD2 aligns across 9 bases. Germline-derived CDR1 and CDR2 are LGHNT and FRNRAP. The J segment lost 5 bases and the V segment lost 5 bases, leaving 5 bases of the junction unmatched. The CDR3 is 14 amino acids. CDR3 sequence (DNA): TGTGCTAGTGGTCCGGGACTAGCCCAAGATACGCAGTATTTT. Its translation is CASGPGLAQDTQYF.

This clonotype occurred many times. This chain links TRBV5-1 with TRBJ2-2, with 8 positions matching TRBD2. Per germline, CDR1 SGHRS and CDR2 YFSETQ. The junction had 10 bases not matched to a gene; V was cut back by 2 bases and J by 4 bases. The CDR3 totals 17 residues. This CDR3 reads CASSFILAVGGTGELFF. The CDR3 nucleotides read TGCGCCAGCAGCTTCATACTAGCGGTCGGCGGCACCGGGGAGCTGTTTTTT.

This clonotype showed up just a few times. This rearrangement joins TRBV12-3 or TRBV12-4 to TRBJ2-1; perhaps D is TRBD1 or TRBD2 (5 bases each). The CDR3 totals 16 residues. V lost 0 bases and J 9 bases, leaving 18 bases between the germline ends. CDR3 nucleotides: TGTGCCAGCAGTTTAGCGGGGGTAGGACATGGGATTGAGCAGTTCTTC. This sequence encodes CASSLAGVGHGIEQFF.

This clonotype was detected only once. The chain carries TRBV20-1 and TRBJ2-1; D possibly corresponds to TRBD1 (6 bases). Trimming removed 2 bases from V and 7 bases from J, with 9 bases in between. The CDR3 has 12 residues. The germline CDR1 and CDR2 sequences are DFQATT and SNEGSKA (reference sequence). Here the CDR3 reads CSARNRENEQFF. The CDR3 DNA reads TGCAGTGCTAGAAACAGGGAAAATGAGCAGTTCTTC.

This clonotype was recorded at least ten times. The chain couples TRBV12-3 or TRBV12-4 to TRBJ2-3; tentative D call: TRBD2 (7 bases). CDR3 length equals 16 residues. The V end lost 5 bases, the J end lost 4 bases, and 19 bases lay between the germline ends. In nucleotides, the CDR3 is TGTGCCAGCAGTCTAATAGCGGGTGAGGGGGCAGATACGCAGTATTTT. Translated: CASSLIAGEGADTQYF.

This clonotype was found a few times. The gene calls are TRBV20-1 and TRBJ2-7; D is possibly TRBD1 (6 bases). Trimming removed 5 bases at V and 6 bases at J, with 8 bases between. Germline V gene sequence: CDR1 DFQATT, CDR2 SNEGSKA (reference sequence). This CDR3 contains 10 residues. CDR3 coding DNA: TGCAGTGCTTACAGGGCCGAGCAGTACTTC. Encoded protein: CSAYRAEQYF.

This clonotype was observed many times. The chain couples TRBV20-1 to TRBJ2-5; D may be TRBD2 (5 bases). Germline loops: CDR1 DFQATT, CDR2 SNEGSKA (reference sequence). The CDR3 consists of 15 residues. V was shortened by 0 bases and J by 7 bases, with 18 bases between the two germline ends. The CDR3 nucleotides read TGCAGTGCTAGAGATACGCGCGGGTCTTTGGGGACCCAGTACTTC. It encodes CSARDTRGSLGTQYF.

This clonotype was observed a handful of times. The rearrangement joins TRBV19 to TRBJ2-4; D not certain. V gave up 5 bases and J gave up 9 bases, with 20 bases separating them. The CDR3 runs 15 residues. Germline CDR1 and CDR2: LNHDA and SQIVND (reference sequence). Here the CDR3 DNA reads TGTGCCAGTAGTCTCCCGGGCGAAATCCTCGGCATTCAGTACTTC. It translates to CASSLPGEILGIQYF.

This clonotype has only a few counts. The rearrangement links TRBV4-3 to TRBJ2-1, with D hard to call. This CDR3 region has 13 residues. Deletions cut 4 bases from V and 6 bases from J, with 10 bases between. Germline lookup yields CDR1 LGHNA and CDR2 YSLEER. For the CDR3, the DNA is TGCGCCAGCAGCCCCCCCCACCCCAATGAGCAGTTCTTC. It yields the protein CASSPPHPNEQFF.

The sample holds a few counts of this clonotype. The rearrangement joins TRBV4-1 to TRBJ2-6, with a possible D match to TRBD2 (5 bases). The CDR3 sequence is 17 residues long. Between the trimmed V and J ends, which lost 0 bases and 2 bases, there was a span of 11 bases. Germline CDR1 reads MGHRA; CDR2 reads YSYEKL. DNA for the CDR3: TGCGCCAGCAGCCAAGATGCGGGTTCGGCTGGGGCCAACGTCCTGACTTTC. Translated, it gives CASSQDAGSAGANVLTF.

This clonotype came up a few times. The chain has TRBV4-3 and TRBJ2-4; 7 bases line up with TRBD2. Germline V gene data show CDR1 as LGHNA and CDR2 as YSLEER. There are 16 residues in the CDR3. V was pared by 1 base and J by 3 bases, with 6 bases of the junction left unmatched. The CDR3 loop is CASSQVVGRGKNIQYF. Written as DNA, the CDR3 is TGCGCCAGCAGCCAAGTTGTGGGGAGGGGCAAAAACATTCAGTACTTC.

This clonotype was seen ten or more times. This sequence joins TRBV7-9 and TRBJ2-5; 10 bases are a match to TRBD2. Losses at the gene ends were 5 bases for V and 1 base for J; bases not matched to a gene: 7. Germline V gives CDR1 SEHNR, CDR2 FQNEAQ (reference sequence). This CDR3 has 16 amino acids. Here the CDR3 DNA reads TGTGCCAGCAGCATCACTAGCGGGAAGATCCAAGAGACCCAGTACTTC. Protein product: CASSITSGKIQETQYF.